A selection of T cell receptor beta chains follows, all from one sample in a study of a mutant IDH1 vaccine in newly diagnosed glioma. Using immunoSEQ multiplex PCR, the repertoire was profiled, and TCRdb retains in-frame clones only, with some absent. Here the sample spans about 68,000 clones, 60% to 85% being singletons. This material consisted of PBMCs, taken from a glioma patient treated with radiotherapy, temozolomide or both. The receptor source for this set is a man in his fifties with glioma. CDR3s include the opening cysteine and the closing phenylalanine or tryptophan. Each record gives: J gene, V gene, CDR3 protein.

>TRBJ2-7|TRBV20-1
CSASGSREQYF
>TRBJ2-5|TRBV14
CASSQDWASLYF
>TRBJ2-1|TRBV30
CAWGTPDPFF
>TRBJ2-6|TRBV2
CASSEPKPGQGAPGANVLTF
>TRBJ2-1|TRBV6-6
CASTQGLSSYNEQFF
>TRBJ1-1|TRBV6-6
CASRDRAGTEAFF
>TRBJ2-5|TRBV30
CAWTYPGTGEETQYF
>TRBJ2-7|TRBV30
CAWGGSRLAWYEQYF
>TRBJ2-5|TRBV9
CASSVDVGRETQYF
>TRBJ1-5|TRBV10-2
CASSVAGGNQPQHF
>TRBJ2-5|TRBV9
CASSVAPSGGWETQYF
>TRBJ1-2|TRBV19
CASSKRTGSNYGYTF
>TRBJ1-1|TRBV7-8
CASSLTGGTEAFF
>TRBJ2-7|TRBV27
CASSFIGSSEYF
>TRBJ1-1|TRBV10-3
CAISSPDSSEAFF
>TRBJ1-2|TRBV4-2
CASSQDVGEVYGYTF
>TRBJ2-1|TRBV25-1
CASSDVVGNYNEQFF
>TRBJ1-1|TRBV2
CASYGGGVTEAFF
>TRBJ2-2|TRBV5-6
CASSSTGAKGGELFF
>TRBJ1-1|TRBV25-1
CASSMGTVEAFF
>TRBJ1-2|TRBV5-4
CASSPDGYGYTF
>TRBJ1-1|TRBV2
CASRADRGGGAFF
>TRBJ1-5|TRBV29-1
CSVRGPGDQPQHF
>TRBJ2-2|TRBV9
CASSVAQGSTGELFF
>TRBJ1-3|TRBV2
CASSEDIAGNTIYF
>TRBJ1-3|TRBV5-4
CASSLWQVRSGNTIYF
>TRBJ2-7|TRBV10-3
CAISERPEGRSDF
>TRBJ2-2|TRBV5-1
CASSFSRDTGELFF
>TRBJ1-1|TRBV5-1
CASSLAPGQGHTEAFF
>TRBJ1-2|TRBV7-2
CASSLEYRGDYTF
>TRBJ2-7|TRBV7-2
CASRRDRAYEQYF
>TRBJ2-3|TRBV5-4
CASSFRGAVDTQYF
>TRBJ1-1|TRBV5-1
CVQGDRRYVVEGAFF
>TRBJ2-3|TRBV9
CASSVVIEGGTDTQYF
>TRBJ1-4|TRBV15
CATSRGQRRGWSTNEKLFF
>TRBJ2-7|TRBV4-3
CASSQNRDTYSYEQYF
>TRBJ1-2|TRBV27
CASSPGGGRYGYTF
>TRBJ1-2|TRBV27
CASSLAEGLTNYGYTF
>TRBJ2-2|TRBV7-9
CASSSLRTGELFF
>TRBJ2-7|TRBV7-2
CASSLDHGSPYEQYF
>TRBJ1-5|TRBV7-8
CASSSADRTDQPQHF
>TRBJ1-6|TRBV9
CASSPTGNRYSPLHF
>TRBJ1-6|TRBV4-1
CASSQAGTGGNSPLHF
>TRBJ2-1|TRBV6-5
CASSYTGTGAYNEQFF
>TRBJ1-4|TRBV1
CTELCRQCRLKGEKLFF
>TRBJ2-7|TRBV9
CASSAGGGADEQYF
>TRBJ2-7|TRBV5-1
CASSLGGPPYEQYF
>TRBJ2-5|TRBV5-8
CASSSGQGGGGETQYF